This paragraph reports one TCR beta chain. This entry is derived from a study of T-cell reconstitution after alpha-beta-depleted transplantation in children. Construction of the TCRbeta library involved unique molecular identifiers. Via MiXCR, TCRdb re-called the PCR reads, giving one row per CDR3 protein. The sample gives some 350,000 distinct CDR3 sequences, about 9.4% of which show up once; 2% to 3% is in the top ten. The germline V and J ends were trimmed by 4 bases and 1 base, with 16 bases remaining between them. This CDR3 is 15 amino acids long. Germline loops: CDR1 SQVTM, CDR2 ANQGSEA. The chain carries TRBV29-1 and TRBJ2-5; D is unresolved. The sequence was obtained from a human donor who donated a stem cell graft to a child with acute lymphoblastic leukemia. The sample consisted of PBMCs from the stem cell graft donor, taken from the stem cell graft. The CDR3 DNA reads TGCAGCGTTGGAGGCTTTGTCCGAGGCCAAGAGACCCAGTACTTC. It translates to CSVGGFVRGQETQYF.